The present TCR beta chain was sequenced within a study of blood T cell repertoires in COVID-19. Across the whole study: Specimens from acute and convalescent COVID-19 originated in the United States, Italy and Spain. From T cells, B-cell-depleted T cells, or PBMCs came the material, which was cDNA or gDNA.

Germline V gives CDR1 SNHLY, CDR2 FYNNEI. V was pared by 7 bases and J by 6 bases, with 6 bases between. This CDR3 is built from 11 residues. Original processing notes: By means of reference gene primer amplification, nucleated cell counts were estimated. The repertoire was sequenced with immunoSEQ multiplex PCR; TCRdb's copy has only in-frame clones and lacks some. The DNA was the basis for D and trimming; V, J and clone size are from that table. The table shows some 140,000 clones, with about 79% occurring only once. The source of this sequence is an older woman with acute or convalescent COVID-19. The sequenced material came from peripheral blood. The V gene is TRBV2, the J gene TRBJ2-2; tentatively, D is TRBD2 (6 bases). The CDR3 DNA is TGTGCCAGCACGGGGGCCGGGGAGCTGTTTTTT. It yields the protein CASTGAGELFF.